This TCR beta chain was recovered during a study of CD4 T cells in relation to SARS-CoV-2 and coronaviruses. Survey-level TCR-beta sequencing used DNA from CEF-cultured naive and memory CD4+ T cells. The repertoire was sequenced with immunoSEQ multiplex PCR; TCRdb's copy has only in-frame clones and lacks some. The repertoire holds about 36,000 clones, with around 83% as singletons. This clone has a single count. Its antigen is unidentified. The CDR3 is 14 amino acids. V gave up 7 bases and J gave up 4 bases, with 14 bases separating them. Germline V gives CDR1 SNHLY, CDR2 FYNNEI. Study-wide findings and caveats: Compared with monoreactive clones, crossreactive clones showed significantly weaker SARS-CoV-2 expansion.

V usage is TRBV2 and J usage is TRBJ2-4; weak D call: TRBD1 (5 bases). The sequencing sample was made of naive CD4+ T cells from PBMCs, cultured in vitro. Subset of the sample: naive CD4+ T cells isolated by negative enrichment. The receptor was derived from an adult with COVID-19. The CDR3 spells CASTAGSQKNIQYF. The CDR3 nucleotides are TGTGCCAGCACCGCAGGGTCCCAGAAAAACATTCAGTACTTC.